These 18 T cell receptor beta chains came from one sample sequenced in a study of patients and donors after allogeneic stem cell transplantation. TCRdb reprocessed the RT-PCR reads via MiXCR and lists one record per CDR3 protein. Of over 400,000 distinct CDR3 sequences listed, 16% were seen once; the top ten hold about 7%. Sequencing was performed on blood, either unsorted or a sorted T cell fraction (not recorded which). These receptors were taken from a human donor who was either an allogeneic HSCT recipient or a stem cell or donor lymphocyte infusion donor (not recorded which). It is not recorded whose cells these are; they may come from a transplant donor.

This clonotype was seen more than once but under ten times. The chain carries TRBV11-1 and TRBJ2-3, with 12 bases matching TRBD2. CDR1 and CDR2 from the germline V gene are SGHAT and FQDESV (reference sequence). The CDR3 runs to 19 residues. Trimming took 1 base from V and 2 from J; bases not matched to a gene: 10. CDR3 in DNA: TGTGCCAGCAGCTTAGAAGGAAAGACTAGCGGGAGAGTCACAGATACGCAGTATTTT. Protein sequence: CASSLEGKTSGRVTDTQYF.

The table lists this clonotype with many counts. The chain couples TRBV2 to TRBJ2-1, with a possible D match to TRBD2 (6 bases). The CDR3 is made up of 14 amino acids. Trimming took off 11 bases at V and 0 bases at J, with 14 bases between the two ends. Germline CDR1 and CDR2: SNHLY and FYNNEI. For the CDR3, the DNA is TGTGCCGGAGATAGCGGTTCCTCCTACAATGAGCAGTTCTTC. Its protein product is CAGDSGSSYNEQFF.

This clonotype occurred a few times. The chain carries TRBV9 and TRBJ2-1; D is unresolved. Germline lookup yields CDR1 SGDLS and CDR2 YYNGEE. CDR3 length: 12 amino acids. Here the CDR3 reads CASGIPYNEQFF. The CDR3 DNA reads TGTGCATCTGGGATTCCCTACAATGAGCAGTTCTTC. Supplemented by reference TRBV9 and TRBJ2-1, the full variable domain reads DSGVTQTPKHLITATGQRVTLRCSPRSGDLSVYWYQQSLDQGLQFLIQYYNGEERAKGNILERFSAQQFPDLHSELNLSSLELGDSALYFCASGIPYNEQFFGPGTRLTVL.

This sequence joins TRBV12-3 or TRBV12-4 and TRBJ1-1; no reliable D call. This CDR3 comprises 14 residues. V lost 6 bases and J 1 base, leaving 12 bases between the germline ends. In DNA, the CDR3 is TGTGCCAGCAGAAGACACTTGTCGAACACTGAAGCTTTCTTT. As protein: CASRRHLSNTEAFF.

The rearrangement joins TRBV5-1 to TRBJ2-5, with 9 bases aligning to TRBD2. CDR1 and CDR2 (germline): SGHRS, YFSETQ. The CDR3 runs to 16 residues. V was clipped by 4 bases and J by 1 base; unmatched bases: 8. The CDR3 region has the DNA TGCGCCAGCAGCAGCTTGAGCGGGAGGCCCCAAGAGACCCAGTACTTC. Its protein is CASSSLSGRPQETQYF.

V is TRBV20-1 and J is TRBJ2-7; TRBD2 matches at 9 bases. The V gene's germline CDR1 is DFQATT and CDR2 SNEGSKA (reference sequence). V lost 4 bases, J lost 0 bases, and 4 bases stayed unmatched. This CDR3 spans 14 amino acids. The CDR3 sequence is CSATSGVSSYEQYF. In DNA, the CDR3 is TGCAGTGCTACTAGCGGGGTCAGCTCCTACGAGCAGTACTTC.

CDR3 nucleotide sequence: TGCAGTGCTGGGGGGGGCGGGACTAACGTCTACGAGCAGTACTTC. Translating it yields CSAGGGGTNVYEQYF. The chain combines TRBV20-1 with TRBJ2-7; a weak D match, TRBD2 (7 bases). Trimming left V 5 bases short and J 3 bases short, with 20 bases between. The germline V gene has CDR1 DFQATT and CDR2 SNEGSKA (reference sequence). The CDR3 consists of 15 residues.

As to this clonotype: This CDR3 fails to terminate in the conserved phenylalanine or tryptophan, so it likely reflects a read error. CDR3 residues: CASSQDRGMTDTQYI. The CDR3 DNA follows: TGCGCCAGCAGCCAAGACAGGGGGATGACAGATACGCAGTATATT. V gene TRBV4-3 combines with J gene TRBJ2-3, with TRBD1 identical over 7 bases. The CDR3 spans 15 residues. CDR1 is LGHNA, CDR2 YSLEER, per germline. Trimming removed 0 bases from V and 3 bases from J; junction bases left unmatched: 3.

This clonotype was detected a few times. The chain joins TRBV29-1 to TRBJ2-5; the match to TRBD1 covers 8 bases. Looked up from germline, CDR1 is SQVTM and CDR2 is ANQGSEA. The CDR3 is 14 residues long. The V segment lost 8 bases and the J segment 1 base; nucleotides outside the gene matches: 9. As DNA, the CDR3 is TGCAGCTCAGGGCAGGGGGCCACCCAAGAGACCCAGTACTTC. It codes for CSSGQGATQETQYF.

This clonotype turned up a few times. V and J are TRBV20-1 and TRBJ2-2; weak D call: TRBD2 (5 bases). The CDR3 runs to 17 residues. The germline V and J ends were trimmed by 0 bases and 1 base, with 15 bases remaining between them. Germline V gene data show CDR1 as DFQATT and CDR2 as SNEGSKA (reference sequence). The CDR3 is CSARDLRRTLNTGELFF. For the CDR3, the DNA is TGCAGTGCTAGAGATCTACGACGGACTCTGAACACCGGGGAGCTGTTTTTT.

This clonotype appeared a few times. V is TRBV2 and J is TRBJ2-2; 8 bases line up with TRBD1. J gave up 7 bases and V 6 bases, and 4 bases lay outside the gene matches. This CDR3 spans 13 amino acids. CDR1 is SNHLY and CDR2 is FYNNEI in the germline V gene. The CDR3 is CASRIQGDGELFF. As DNA, the CDR3 is TGTGCCAGCAGGATACAGGGGGACGGGGAGCTGTTTTTT.

This clonotype has a count of ten or more. The CDR3: CASSSGGRPYNEQFF. CDR3 DNA sequence: TGTGCCAGCAGCTCGGGGGGTCGGCCATACAATGAGCAGTTCTTC. J is TRBJ2-1 and V is TRBV5-6; 7 bases map to TRBD2. The length of the CDR3 is 15 residues. The germline V gene encodes CDR1 SGHDT and CDR2 YYEEEE. Trimming removed 3 bases from V and 4 bases from J; junction bases left unmatched: 7.

This clonotype was detected a few times. V gene TRBV2 combines with J gene TRBJ1-3, with D hard to call. The CDR3 loop spans 15 amino acids. Trimming cost V 6 bases and J 0 bases, with 12 bases left between them. From germline, CDR1 is SNHLY and CDR2 FYNNEI. The CDR3 coding sequence is TGTGCCAGCAGGAGGGAGGTCTCCTCTGGAAACACCATATATTTT. Its protein is CASRREVSSGNTIYF.

This clonotype was seen only a few times. The chain combines TRBV7-9 with TRBJ1-4; D is unclear. Trimming took 5 bases from V and 2 from J, leaving 9 bases between them. CDR3 size: 14 residues. The germline gives CDR1 SEHNR, CDR2 FQNEAQ (reference sequence). CDR3 sequence reads: CASSARVTNEKLFF. Here the CDR3 DNA reads TGTGCCAGCAGCGCACGAGTCACTAATGAAAAACTGTTTTTT.

The chain has TRBV12-3 or TRBV12-4 and TRBJ1-5; 9 bases match TRBD1. With V trimmed by 5 bases and J by 3 bases, 8 bases remained unmatched. The CDR3 totals 16 residues. CDR3 sequence (DNA): TGTGCCAGCAGTCCCAGACAGGGGGTGATCAATCAGCCCCAGCATTTT. It translates to CASSPRQGVINQPQHF.

This clonotype was found a few times. The rearrangement uses TRBV12-3 or TRBV12-4 and TRBJ2-3; TRBD2 matches 12 bases. This CDR3 has 18 residues. Trimming took 3 bases from V and 1 from J; bases not matched to a gene: 8. The CDR3 nucleotides are TGTGCCAGCAGTTTTGACCTAGCGGGGGGGCTGGGCACAGATACGCAGTATTTT. It codes for CASSFDLAGGLGTDTQYF.

V is TRBV11-2 and J is TRBJ2-2, with D hard to call. Germline V gene data show CDR1 as SGHAT and CDR2 as FQNNGV. Trimming took off 4 bases at V and 1 base at J, with 10 bases between the two ends. This CDR3 region has 15 residues. CDR3 DNA: TGTGCCAGCAGCTCGAAGCGCCTGAACACCGGGGAGCTGTTTTTT. It specifies CASSSKRLNTGELFF.

This clonotype has at least ten counts. The rearrangement joins TRBV29-1 to TRBJ2-1, with D possibly matching TRBD2 (5 bases). V lost 6 bases to trimming and J lost 9 bases, with 12 bases between them. In germline, CDR1 is SQVTM, CDR2 ANQGSEA. There are 11 residues in the CDR3. DNA for the CDR3: TGCAGCGTCCGGGGTTGGGGTGAGCAGTTCTTC. Protein product: CSVRGWGEQFF.